This T cell receptor beta chain was sequenced for a study of shared clonotypes between healthy human individuals. Study overall: Those who served as donors were a couple of women and a few men between the ages of 18 and 49. A donor's plate count was three for CD4 naive and three for CD4 memory; CD8 naive had two and CD8 memory one.

The CDR3 spans 14 residues. CDR1 MNHEY and CDR2 SMNVEV come from the germline V gene (reference sequence). The J segment lost 3 bases and the V segment lost 6 bases, leaving 8 bases of the junction unmatched. The study, taken as a whole, reports: Some clonotypes were shared by all four sorted-subset donors, while others were not shared. The non-shared ones had lower generation probabilities than the shared ones. Donors were few, which limited the genetic and exposure-history diversity represented.

The protocol was immunoSEQ multiplex PCR, while the TCRdb copy is restricted to in-frame clones and leaves out a portion. The sample holds millions of clones; about 93% are singletons and the top ten take around 1.7%. As regards this clone: Its antigen remains unknown. Other nucleotide sequences in the sample specify the same CDR3.

Only CD45RO-negative cells positively selected for CCR7 counted as naive CD8 cells, so terminally differentiated effector memory CD45RA+ cells were excluded. Sequenced input: naive CD8+ T cells from PBMCs. J is TRBJ2-7 and V is TRBV27; 7 bases are shared with TRBD2. This receptor was identified in a man aged 18 to 30 in good health. Some clones in this sample may be carry-over from other donors' samples. The CDR3 protein is CASSPSGTLYEQYF. The CDR3, as DNA: TGTGCCAGCAGCCCAAGCGGGACCCTCTACGAGCAGTACTTC.